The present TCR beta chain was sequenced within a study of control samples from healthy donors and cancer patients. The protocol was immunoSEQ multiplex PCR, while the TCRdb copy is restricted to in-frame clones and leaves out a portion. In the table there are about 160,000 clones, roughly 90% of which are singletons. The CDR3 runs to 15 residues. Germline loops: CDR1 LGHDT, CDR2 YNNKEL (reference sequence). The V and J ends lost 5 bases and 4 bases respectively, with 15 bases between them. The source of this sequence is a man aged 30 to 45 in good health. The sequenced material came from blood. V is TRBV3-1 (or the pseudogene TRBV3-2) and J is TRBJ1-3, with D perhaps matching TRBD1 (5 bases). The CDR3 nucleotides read TGTGCCAGCAGCTTTAAAGGGGCACAAGGAAACACCATATATTTT. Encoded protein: CASSFKGAQGNTIYF.